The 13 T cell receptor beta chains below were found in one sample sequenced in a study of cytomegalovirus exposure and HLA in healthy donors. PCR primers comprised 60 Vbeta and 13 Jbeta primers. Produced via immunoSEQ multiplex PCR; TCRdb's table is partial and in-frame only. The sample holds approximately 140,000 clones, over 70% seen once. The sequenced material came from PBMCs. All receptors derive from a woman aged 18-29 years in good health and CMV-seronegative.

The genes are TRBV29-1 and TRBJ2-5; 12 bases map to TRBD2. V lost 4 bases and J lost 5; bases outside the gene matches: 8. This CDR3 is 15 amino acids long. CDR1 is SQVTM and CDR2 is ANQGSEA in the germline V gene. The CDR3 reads CSVGPPGTSGETQYF. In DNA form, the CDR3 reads TGCAGCGTTGGCCCTCCGGGGACTAGCGGGGAGACCCAGTACTTC.

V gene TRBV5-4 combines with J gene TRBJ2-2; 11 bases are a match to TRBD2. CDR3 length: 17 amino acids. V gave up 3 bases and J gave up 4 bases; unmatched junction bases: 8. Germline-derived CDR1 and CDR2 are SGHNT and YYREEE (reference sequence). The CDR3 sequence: CASSSPLAGGLTGELFF. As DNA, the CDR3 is TGTGCCAGCAGCTCTCCCCTAGCGGGAGGTCTCACCGGGGAGCTGTTTTTT.

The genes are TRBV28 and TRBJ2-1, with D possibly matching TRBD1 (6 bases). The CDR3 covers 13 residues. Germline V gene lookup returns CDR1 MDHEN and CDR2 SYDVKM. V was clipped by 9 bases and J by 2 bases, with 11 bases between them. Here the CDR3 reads CASTGRPYNEQFF. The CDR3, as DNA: TGTGCCAGTACAGGGAGACCCTACAATGAGCAGTTCTTC.

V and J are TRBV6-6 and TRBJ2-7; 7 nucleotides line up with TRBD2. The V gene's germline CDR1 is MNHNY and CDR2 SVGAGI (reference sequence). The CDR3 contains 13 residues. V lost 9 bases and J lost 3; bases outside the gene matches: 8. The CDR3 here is CASVGLVFYEQYF. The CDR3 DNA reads TGTGCCAGTGTAGGACTAGTTTTCTACGAGCAGTACTTC.

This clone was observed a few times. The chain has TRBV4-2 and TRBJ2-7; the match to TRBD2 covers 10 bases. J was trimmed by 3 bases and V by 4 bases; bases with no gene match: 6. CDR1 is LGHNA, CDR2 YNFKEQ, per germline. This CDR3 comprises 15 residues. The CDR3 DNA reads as TGTGCCAGCAGCCCAGGGACTAGCGAAAACTACGAGCAGTACTTC. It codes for CASSPGTSENYEQYF.

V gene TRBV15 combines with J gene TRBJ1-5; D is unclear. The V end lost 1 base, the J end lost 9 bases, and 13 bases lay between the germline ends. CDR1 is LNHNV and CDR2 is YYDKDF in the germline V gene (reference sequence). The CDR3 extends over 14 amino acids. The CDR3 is CATSRGLPQSPQHF. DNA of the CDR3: TGTGCCACCAGCAGAGGGCTCCCGCAATCGCCCCAGCATTTT.

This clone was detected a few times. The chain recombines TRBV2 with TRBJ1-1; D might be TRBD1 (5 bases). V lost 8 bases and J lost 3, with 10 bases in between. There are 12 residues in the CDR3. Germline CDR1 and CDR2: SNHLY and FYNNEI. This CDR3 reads CASLGEDTEAFF. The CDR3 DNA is TGTGCCAGCCTAGGGGAGGACACTGAAGCTTTCTTT. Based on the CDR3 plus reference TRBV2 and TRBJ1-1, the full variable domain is EPEVTQTPSHQVTQMGQEVILRCVPISNHLYFYWYRQILGQKVEFLVSFYNNEISEKSEIFDDQFSVERPDGSNFTLKIRSTKLEDSAMYFCASLGEDTEAFFGQGTRLTVV.

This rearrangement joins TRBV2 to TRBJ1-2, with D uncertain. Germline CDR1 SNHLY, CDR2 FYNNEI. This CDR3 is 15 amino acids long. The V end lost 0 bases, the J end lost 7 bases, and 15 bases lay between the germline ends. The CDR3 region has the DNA TGTGCCAGCAGTGAAGCGTATGGAGTGCTGGCTGGCTACACCTTC. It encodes CASSEAYGVLAGYTF.

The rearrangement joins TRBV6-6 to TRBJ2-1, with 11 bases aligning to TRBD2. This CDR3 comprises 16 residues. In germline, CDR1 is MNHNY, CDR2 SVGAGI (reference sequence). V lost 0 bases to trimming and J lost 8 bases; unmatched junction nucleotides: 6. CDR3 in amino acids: CASSYSVTSGSHEQFF. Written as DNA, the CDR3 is TGTGCCAGCAGTTACTCGGTAACTAGCGGGAGCCATGAGCAGTTCTTC.

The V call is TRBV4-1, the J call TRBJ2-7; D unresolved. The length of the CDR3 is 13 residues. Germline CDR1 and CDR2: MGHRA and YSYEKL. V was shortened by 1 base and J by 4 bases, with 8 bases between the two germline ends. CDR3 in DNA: TGCGCCAGCAGCCAAGGTCGGTCGTACGAGCAGTACTTC. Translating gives CASSQGRSYEQYF.

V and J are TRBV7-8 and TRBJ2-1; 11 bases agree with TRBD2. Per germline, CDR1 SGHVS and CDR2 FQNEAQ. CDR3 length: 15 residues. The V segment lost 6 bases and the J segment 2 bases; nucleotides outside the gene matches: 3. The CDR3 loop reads CASRPSGRTYNEQFF. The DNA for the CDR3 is TGTGCCAGCAGGCCTAGCGGGAGGACCTACAATGAGCAGTTCTTC.

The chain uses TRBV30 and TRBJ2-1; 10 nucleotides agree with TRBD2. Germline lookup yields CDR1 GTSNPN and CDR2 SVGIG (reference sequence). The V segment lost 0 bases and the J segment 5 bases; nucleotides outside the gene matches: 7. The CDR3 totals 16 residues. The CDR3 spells CAWSVLGLAENNEQFF. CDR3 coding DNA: TGTGCCTGGAGTGTACTAGGACTAGCGGAGAACAATGAGCAGTTCTTC. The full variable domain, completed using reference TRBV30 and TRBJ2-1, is SQTIHQWPATLVQPVGSPLSLECTVEGTSNPNLYWYRQAAGRGLQLLFYSVGIGQISSEVPQNLSASRPQDRQFILSSKKLLLSDSGFYLCAWSVLGLAENNEQFFGPGTRLTVL.

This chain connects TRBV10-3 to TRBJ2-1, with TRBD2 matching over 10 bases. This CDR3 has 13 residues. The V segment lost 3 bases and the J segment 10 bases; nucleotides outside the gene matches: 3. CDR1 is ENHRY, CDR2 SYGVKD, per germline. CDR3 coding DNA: TGTGCCATCAGTGACCTAGCGGGAGAGGAGCAGTTCTTC. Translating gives CAISDLAGEEQFF.